These 14 T cell receptor beta chains were sequenced from one sample in a study of blood T cell repertoires in COVID-19 (dated by TCRdb to 2018 to 2021). The library was made by the immunoSEQ multiplex PCR assay. TCRdb re-hosts the immuneACCESS table, in-frame sequences only. Its copies lack some clones; in the studies checked, an unresolved V gene accounts for under half of them, and the cause for the rest is not known. This sample gives 120,000 or so clones in total; about 80% of them show up just once. Clones ranked in the top ten supply around 6.6% of the sample. The specimen was peripheral blood. The source is a man aged 65 to 79 with acute or convalescent COVID-19.

The chain combines TRBV29-1 with TRBJ2-5, with 9 bases matching TRBD1. After removal of 7 bases from V and 4 bases from J, the junction contained 7 bases not matched to a gene. The CDR3 runs 13 residues. Germline V lookup: CDR1 SQVTM, CDR2 ANQGSEA. CDR3 sequence reads: CSARQGVGETQYF. In nucleotides, the CDR3 is TGCAGCGCTCGACAGGGGGTAGGAGAGACCCAGTACTTC.

The chain joins TRBV7-9 to TRBJ1-1; D is uncertain. The CDR3 is made up of 13 amino acids. CDR1 and CDR2 from the germline V gene are SEHNR and FQNEAQ (reference sequence). V lost 5 bases, J lost 4 bases, and 11 bases lay in between. The CDR3 bases are TGTGCCAGCAGCGGATCGACGGGCACTGAAGCTTTCTTT. This codes for CASSGSTGTEAFF.

This clone was seen only a few times. This rearrangement joins TRBV10-3 to TRBJ2-7; TRBD1 might be the D (7 bases). Trimming took 5 bases from V and 0 from J, leaving 23 bases between them. This CDR3 comprises 18 residues. In germline, CDR1 is ENHRY, CDR2 SYGVKD. The CDR3 loop reads CAISPGYRTTGASYEQYF. CDR3 DNA: TGTGCCATCAGTCCCGGGTATAGGACTACAGGGGCCTCCTACGAGCAGTACTTC.

This clone has a single count. J is TRBJ2-7 and V is TRBV2; 11 positions match TRBD2. V shed 7 bases, J shed 11 bases, and the junction held 7 bases outside the gene matches. Per germline, CDR1 SNHLY and CDR2 FYNNEI. The CDR3 spans 12 residues. In nucleotides, the CDR3 is TGTGCCAGCACCCTAGCGGGAGGCCTGGAGTACTTC. It specifies CASTLAGGLEYF.

As regards this clone: Other nucleotide sequences in the sample specify the same CDR3. The J gene is TRBJ1-2, the V gene TRBV3-1 (or the pseudogene TRBV3-2); 10 positions agree with TRBD1. The CDR3 spans 13 residues. Germline-derived CDR1 and CDR2 are LGHDT and YNNKEL (reference sequence). The ends lost 4 bases at V and 8 bases at J; junction bases unmatched: 4. Here the CDR3 reads CASSLGQGDGYTF. The CDR3 DNA follows: TGTGCCAGCAGCCTTGGACAGGGGGACGGCTACACCTTC.

The chain recombines TRBV5-1 with TRBJ1-3; no clear D gene. V lost 1 base, J lost 8 bases, and 16 bases lay in between. Germline V gene data show CDR1 as SGHRS and CDR2 as YFSETQ. CDR3 length: 15 residues. The CDR3: CASSLTLSPRDTIYF. In DNA form, the CDR3 reads TGCGCCAGCAGCTTGACCCTATCCCCCCGCGACACCATATATTTT. Based on the CDR3 plus reference TRBV5-1 and TRBJ1-3, the full variable domain is KAGVTQTPRYLIKTRGQQVTLSCSPISGHRSVSWYQQTPGQGLQFLFEYFSETQRNKGNFPGRFSGRQFSNSRSEMNVSTLELGDSALYLCASSLTLSPRDTIYFGEGSWLTVV.

The chain couples TRBV6-5 to TRBJ1-5; a possible D gene is TRBD1 (5 bases). Trimming shortened V by 5 bases and J by 0 bases, and 11 bases separated the two germline ends. Looked up from germline, CDR1 is MNHEY and CDR2 is SVGAGI. This CDR3 is built from 15 residues. The CDR3 here is CASSISGFSNQPQHF. CDR3 DNA: TGTGCCAGCAGTATCTCAGGGTTTAGCAATCAGCCCCAGCATTTT.

This chain connects TRBV28 to TRBJ2-1; 11 bases map to TRBD2. The CDR3 runs to 14 residues. The V and J ends lost 6 bases and 5 bases, in that order; junction bases with no gene match: 3. The V gene's germline CDR1 is MDHEN and CDR2 SYDVKM. In DNA form, the CDR3 reads TGTGCCAGCAGGGAGACTAGCGGGAACAATGAGCAGTTCTTC. This codes for CASRETSGNNEQFF.

In its sample, this clone was seen once. The V gene is TRBV7-9, the J gene TRBJ2-7; D remains ambiguous. With 7 bases removed from V and 3 bases from J, the gap between germline ends came to 7 bases. The CDR3 spans 11 residues. Looked up from germline, CDR1 is SEHNR and CDR2 is FQNEAQ (reference sequence). The CDR3 nucleotides are TGTGCCAGCACCTCGGGCTACGAGCAGTACTTC. Its protein is CASTSGYEQYF. The complete variable domain, with remaining parts taken from reference TRBV7-9 and TRBJ2-7, reads DTGVSQNPRHKITKRGQNVTFRCDPISEHNRLYWYRQTLGQGPEFLTYFQNEAQLEKSRLLSDRFSAERPKGSFSTLEIQRTEQGDSAMYLCASTSGYEQYFGPGTRLTVT.

This rearrangement joins TRBV5-1 to TRBJ2-2; maybe TRBD2 (5 bases). The CDR3 sequence is 16 residues long. Germline assignment: CDR1 SGHRS and CDR2 YFSETQ. V was cut by 0 bases and J by 0 bases, with 9 bases left in between. CDR3 in amino acids: CASSLEAATNTGELFF. CDR3 DNA sequence: TGCGCCAGCAGCTTGGAAGCGGCGACGAACACCGGGGAGCTGTTTTTT.

The chain is built from TRBV15 and TRBJ2-1; the D gene is possibly TRBD2 (6 bases). Germline V gene sequence: CDR1 LNHNV, CDR2 YYDKDF (reference sequence). This CDR3 spans 15 amino acids. The V end lost 3 bases, the J end lost 1 base, and 10 bases lay between the germline ends. CDR3 nucleotide sequence: TGTGCCACCAGCAGGGGACTGGAATCCTACAATGAGCAGTTCTTC. This gives the protein CATSRGLESYNEQFF.

This sequence joins TRBV9 and TRBJ2-1; perhaps TRBD2 as D (6 bases). Trimming stripped 1 base from V and 5 bases from J, with 19 bases between. The V gene's germline CDR1 is SGDLS and CDR2 YYNGEE. The CDR3 spans 17 residues. DNA for the CDR3: TGTGCCAGCAGCGTATGGGTCGGGACTCAAGGCGACAATGAGCAGTTCTTC. Residues: CASSVWVGTQGDNEQFF.

This clone was detected a few times. The chain carries TRBV7-9 and TRBJ1-1; 7 bases are a match to TRBD1. The CDR3 sequence is 12 residues long. Germline V gene data show CDR1 as SEHNR and CDR2 as FQNEAQ (reference sequence). J was trimmed by 5 bases and V by 10 bases; bases with no gene match: 7. This CDR3 reads CAIRQGGTEAFF. The DNA for the CDR3 is TGTGCCATAAGGCAGGGGGGAACTGAAGCTTTCTTT. The whole variable domain, remainder taken from reference TRBV7-9 and TRBJ1-1, is DTGVSQNPRHKITKRGQNVTFRCDPISEHNRLYWYRQTLGQGPEFLTYFQNEAQLEKSRLLSDRFSAERPKGSFSTLEIQRTEQGDSAMYLCAIRQGGTEAFFGQGTRLTVV.

The CDR3 protein is CASSPDVAGSSYEQYF. CDR3 in DNA: TGTGCCAGCAGCCCAGACGTGGCAGGCAGCTCCTACGAGCAGTACTTC. The chain links TRBV13 to TRBJ2-7; D ambiguous. Trimming removed 5 bases from V and 0 bases from J, with 17 bases in between. Germline V gives CDR1 PRHDT, CDR2 FYEKMQ (reference sequence). This CDR3 has 16 residues.